The clone carrying this T cell receptor beta chain was counted between two and nine times. The method was immunoSEQ multiplex PCR; TCRdb's version includes in-frame clones alone and lacks a portion of them. The table lists about 69,000 clones, over 80% of them singletons, with 4% to 5% in the top ten. This entry belongs to a study of technical replicates of blood from a few donors. This CDR3 region has 16 residues. J gave up 7 bases and V 4 bases, and 14 bases lay outside the gene matches. The specimen was PBMCs. The V gene is TRBV5-3, the J gene TRBJ2-4; TRBD1 matches 7 bases. TRBV5-3 qualifies as an ORF whose function is uncertain. The clonotype comes from a human donor in good health. Some clones in this sample may be carry-over from other donors' samples. CDR3 amino acids: CARSHLPTGMDNIQYF. The CDR3 DNA sequence: TGTGCCAGAAGCCACCTTCCGACAGGGATGGATAACATTCAGTACTTC.